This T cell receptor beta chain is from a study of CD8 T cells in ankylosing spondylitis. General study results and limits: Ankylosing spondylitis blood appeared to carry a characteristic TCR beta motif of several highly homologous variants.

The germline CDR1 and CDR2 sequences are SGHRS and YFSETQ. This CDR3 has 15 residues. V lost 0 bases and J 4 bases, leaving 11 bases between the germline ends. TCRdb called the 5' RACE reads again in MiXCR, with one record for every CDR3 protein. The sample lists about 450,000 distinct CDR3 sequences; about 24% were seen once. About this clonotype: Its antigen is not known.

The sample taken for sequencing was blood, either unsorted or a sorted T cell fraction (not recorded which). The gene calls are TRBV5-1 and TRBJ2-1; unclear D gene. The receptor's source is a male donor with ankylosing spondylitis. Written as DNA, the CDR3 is TGCGCCAGCAGCTTGGGGCTTCCTAGGTACAATGAGCAGTTCTTC. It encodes CASSLGLPRYNEQFF.